This T cell receptor (beta chain) comes out of a study of blood T cell repertoires in COVID-19. About the research overall: The United States, Italy and Spain were the sources of the acute and convalescent COVID-19 samples. T cells, B-cell-depleted T cells, or PBMCs provided the cDNA or gDNA that served as material.

Per the authors' pipeline: Nucleated cell number was recorded as an estimate derived from reference gene primer amplification. Profiling relied on immunoSEQ multiplex PCR, and the TCRdb table lists in-frame clones only, not all of them. V and J calls and clone size are given by that table; D and trimming were obtained from the DNA. The sample records some 24,000 clones, roughly nine tenths being singletons. V lost 3 bases to trimming and J lost 7 bases; unmatched junction nucleotides: 8. CDR3 size: 15 residues. Germline V gene sequence: CDR1 SGHNT, CDR2 YYREEE (reference sequence). Input material: peripheral blood. The chain recombines TRBV5-4 with TRBJ2-1, with TRBD2 matching 9 bases. The receptor comes from a human donor in a cohort sampled during active COVID-19. In DNA, the CDR3 is TGTGCCAGCAGCTCAACCCTAGCGGGGAAGAATGAGCAGTTCTTC. Translated, it gives CASSSTLAGKNEQFF.